This T cell receptor (beta chain) was retrieved from a study of shared clonotypes between healthy human individuals. Clones were sequenced by immunoSEQ multiplex PCR, and TCRdb holds only the in-frame ones, with some missing. Of about 2.1 million clones in the sample, 93% are singletons; the top ten hold more than 1.5%. The naive CD8 subset, CD45RO-negative cells positively selected for CCR7, excluded terminally differentiated effector memory CD45RA+ cells. Germline CDR1 is MDHEN and CDR2 is SYDVKM. CDR3 size: 15 residues. Trimming removed 5 bases at V and 0 bases at J, with 11 bases between. This chain uses TRBV28 with TRBJ2-1; a weak D match, TRBD1 (5 bases). The specimen was naive CD8+ T cells from PBMCs. The clonotype originates from a man between 18 and 29 years old in good health. Some clones in this sample may be carry-over from other donors' samples. DNA for the CDR3: TGTGCCAGCAGTCATAGACAGAGCTCCTACAATGAGCAGTTCTTC. Translated: CASSHRQSSYNEQFF.